Listed here are 19 T cell receptor beta chains from one sample, sequenced in a study of T cell responses to AZD1222 COVID-19 vaccine. Generated by immunoSEQ multiplex PCR, the TCRdb table keeps only in-frame clones and is missing some. The table includes tens of thousands of clones, approximately 90% detected once. The input for sequencing was peripheral blood, taken on day 0 of AZD1222 vaccination. The receptors shown here come from an adult in good health.

This clone showed up just a few times. This sequence joins TRBV5-5 and TRBJ2-3; the match to TRBD2 covers 9 bases. Germline trimming cut 1 base from V and 6 bases from J; bases unmatched to any gene: 9. The germline gives CDR1 SGHKS, CDR2 YYEKEE (reference sequence). The CDR3 extends over 16 amino acids. The CDR3 is CASSLRSSGSGDTQYF. In DNA, the CDR3 is TGTGCCAGCAGCTTGAGGAGTAGCGGGAGTGGGGATACGCAGTATTTT.

The gene calls are TRBV12-3 or TRBV12-4 and TRBJ2-5; 7 positions match TRBD1. The CDR3 is made up of 12 amino acids. V gave up 4 bases and J gave up 9 bases; unmatched junction bases: 5. The CDR3 region is CASSSDRRSQYF. DNA for the CDR3: TGTGCCAGCAGTTCGGACAGGAGATCCCAGTACTTC.

This clone was recorded only once. This chain connects TRBV6-6 to TRBJ1-5; no reliable D call. The V end was cut by 7 bases, the J end by 0 bases, with 7 bases between. Germline V CDR1 and CDR2: MNHNY, SVGAGI (reference sequence). The CDR3 is 13 amino acids. CDR3 DNA sequence: TGTGCCAGCATATTGAATAGCAATCAGCCCCAGCATTTT. It encodes CASILNSNQPQHF.

This clone came up a few times. CDR3 nucleotide sequence: TGTGCCAGCACGGGAGATAGCGGGCACTACAATGAGCAGTTCTTC. This codes for CASTGDSGHYNEQFF. The V and J genes are TRBV2 and TRBJ2-1, with 7 bases fitting TRBD2. Looked up from germline, CDR1 is SNHLY and CDR2 is FYNNEI. The CDR3 has 15 residues. After removal of 7 bases from V and 3 bases from J, the junction contained 9 bases not matched to a gene.

The chain carries TRBV6-5 and TRBJ1-4; D remains unclear. Germline V gene data show CDR1 as MNHEY and CDR2 as SVGAGI. CDR3 length: 13 residues. Trimming shortened V by 6 bases and J by 4 bases, and 9 bases separated the two germline ends. CDR3 in amino acids: CASRTAGNEKLFF. In DNA, the CDR3 is TGTGCCAGCAGGACTGCGGGTAATGAAAAACTGTTTTTT.

The chain joins TRBV18 to TRBJ2-7, with 7 positions matching TRBD2. The CDR3 runs 13 residues. Germline lookup yields CDR1 KGHSH and CDR2 LQKENI. Germline trimming cut 4 bases from V and 6 bases from J; bases unmatched to any gene: 6. The CDR3 loop is CASSRGGGTEQYF. CDR3 coding DNA: TGTGCCAGCTCACGGGGCGGGGGTACCGAGCAGTACTTC.

The chain employs TRBV7-8 and TRBJ2-5; no reliable D call. V lost 5 bases and J 0 bases, leaving 13 bases between the germline ends. Germline CDR1 SGHVS, CDR2 FQNEAQ. The CDR3 totals 15 residues. The CDR3 loop is CASSPGSVYQETQYF. CDR3 in DNA: TGTGCCAGCAGCCCTGGGTCGGTGTACCAAGAGACCCAGTACTTC.

The CDR3 protein is CATQVGGSGANVLTF. Here the CDR3 DNA reads TGTGCCACGCAGGTGGGGGGCTCTGGGGCCAACGTCCTGACTTTC. The chain employs TRBV10-3 and TRBJ2-6, with D tentatively TRBD2 (6 bases). The CDR3 has 15 residues. V was pared by 10 bases and J by 0 bases, with 13 bases between. CDR1 ENHRY and CDR2 SYGVKD come from the germline V gene.

V gene TRBV11-3 combines with J gene TRBJ2-1, with 10 nucleotides matching TRBD2. The V gene end was trimmed by 0 bases and the J gene end by 6 bases; junction bases not matched to a gene: 2. The CDR3 is 15 amino acids. Germline V gives CDR1 SGHNT, CDR2 YENEEA. The DNA of the CDR3 is TGTGCCAGCAGCTTAGAAGGACTAGCGGCCAATGAGCAGTTCTTC. Its protein is CASSLEGLAANEQFF. Full variable domain (missing parts from reference TRBV11-3 and TRBJ2-1): EAGVVQSPRYKIIEKKQPVAFWCNPISGHNTLYWYLQNLGQGPELLIRYENEEAVDDSQLPKDRFSAERLKGVDSTLKIQPAELGDSAVYLCASSLEGLAANEQFFGPGTRLTVL.

This rearrangement joins TRBV5-4 to TRBJ1-1, with 9 bases that match TRBD1. Trimming at V came to 3 bases and at J to 1 base, leaving 1 base not matched to a gene. Looked up from germline, CDR1 is SGHNT and CDR2 is YYREEE (reference sequence). The CDR3 covers 14 residues. This CDR3 is CASSWDRENTEAFF. CDR3 nucleotides: TGTGCCAGCAGCTGGGACAGGGAGAACACTGAAGCTTTCTTT.

V gene TRBV7-9 combines with J gene TRBJ2-7; possibly TRBD1 or TRBD2 for D (5 bases each). Germline lookup yields CDR1 SEHNR and CDR2 FQNEAQ (reference sequence). Between the trimmed V and J ends, which lost 0 bases and 3 bases, there was a span of 12 bases. This CDR3 spans 15 amino acids. The CDR3 sequence is CASSLARGTNYEQYF. The CDR3 nucleotides read TGTGCCAGCAGCTTAGCAAGAGGGACGAACTACGAGCAGTACTTC.

The V gene is TRBV2, the J gene TRBJ1-2; 9 positions match TRBD1. The V gene's germline CDR1 is SNHLY and CDR2 FYNNEI. V lost 7 bases and J lost 8; bases outside the gene matches: 5. The CDR3 runs 12 residues. The CDR3 reads CASTGQGIGYTF. The CDR3 nucleotides are TGTGCCAGCACCGGACAGGGGATAGGCTACACCTTC.

CDR3 in amino acids: CASSPRGTSGRAGEYF. The CDR3 region has the DNA TGTGCCAGCAGTCCACGTGGGACTAGCGGGAGGGCCGGGGAGTACTTC. V usage is TRBV27 and J usage is TRBJ2-7; 16 positions match TRBD2. This CDR3 has 16 residues. The germline gives CDR1 MNHEY, CDR2 SMNVEV (reference sequence). V lost 5 bases to trimming and J lost 11 bases; unmatched junction nucleotides: 12.

This sequence joins TRBV7-9 and TRBJ1-4; TRBD1 is a possible D gene (5 bases). The CDR3 is 14 amino acids. Germline V gene lookup returns CDR1 SEHNR and CDR2 FQNEAQ (reference sequence). With 5 bases removed from V and 6 bases from J, the gap between germline ends came to 13 bases. CDR3 nucleotide sequence: TGTGCCAGCAGCCAAGGGCAGGGATATGAAAAACTGTTTTTT. Translated, it gives CASSQGQGYEKLFF.

The chain joins TRBV5-1 to TRBJ1-6; D unclear. The CDR3 contains 14 residues. CDR1 is SGHRS, CDR2 YFSETQ, per germline. Trimming shortened V by 0 bases and J by 7 bases, and 8 bases separated the two germline ends. CDR3 nucleotide sequence: TGCGCCAGCAGCTTGGGGGAGGAAAATTCACCCCTCCACTTT. This encodes CASSLGEENSPLHF.

V gene TRBV5-4 combines with J gene TRBJ2-7, with D unclear. The CDR3 is 13 residues long. Trimming cost V 4 bases and J 1 base, with 9 bases left between them. The V gene's germline CDR1 is SGHNT and CDR2 YYREEE (reference sequence). The CDR3 DNA reads TGTGCCAGCAGCGGATGGGGTTCCTACGAGCAGTACTTC. It specifies CASSGWGSYEQYF.

This chain joins TRBV9 and TRBJ2-3, with a weak D call TRBD2 (5 bases). Germline V gene sequence: CDR1 SGDLS, CDR2 YYNGEE. The CDR3 extends over 15 amino acids. Trimming left V 0 bases short and J 0 bases short, with 8 bases between. In nucleotides, the CDR3 is TGTGCCAGCAGCGTAGCTGCGGGTAGCACAGATACGCAGTATTTT. Amino acid sequence: CASSVAAGSTDTQYF.

This chain connects TRBV29-1 to TRBJ2-1; D not certain. This CDR3 contains 13 residues. Trimming took 5 bases from V and 6 from J, leaving 14 bases between them. CDR1 is SQVTM, CDR2 ANQGSEA, per germline. The CDR3 region is CSVQATASNEQFF. Written as DNA, the CDR3 is TGCAGCGTTCAGGCTACAGCGTCCAATGAGCAGTTCTTC.

This chain links TRBV25-1 with TRBJ2-1; D may be TRBD2 (6 bases). Trimming left V 1 base short and J 2 bases short, with 12 bases between. The CDR3 covers 16 residues. Germline V lookup: CDR1 MGHDK, CDR2 SYGVNS. The CDR3 reads CASSEFGGGAYNEQFF. In DNA form, the CDR3 reads TGTGCCAGCAGTGAATTTGGGGGAGGTGCCTACAATGAGCAGTTCTTC.